Each of the 30 T cell receptor beta chains below was sequenced from the same sample in a study of T cell responses to AZD1222 COVID-19 vaccine. The data were produced by immunoSEQ multiplex PCR, yet TCRdb's version contains in-frame clones alone and is incomplete. The data hold about 160,000 clones, with just over 90% observed a single time. Sequencing used peripheral blood, obtained on day 0 of MenACWY control vaccination. Receptor source: an adult in good health.

V usage is TRBV6-5 and J usage is TRBJ2-4; the D is unclear. V lost 6 bases to trimming and J lost 8 bases, with 8 bases between them. Germline V gene data show CDR1 as MNHEY and CDR2 as SVGAGI. This CDR3 has 11 residues. The CDR3 bases are TGTGCCAGCAGCGGTTGGGACATTCAGTACTTC. Its protein is CASSGWDIQYF.

The J gene is TRBJ1-1, the V gene TRBV3-1 (or the pseudogene TRBV3-2), with 8 bases aligning to TRBD1. Germline loops: CDR1 LGHDT, CDR2 YNNKEL (reference sequence). J was trimmed by 7 bases and V by 1 base; bases with no gene match: 5. The CDR3 runs to 14 residues. The CDR3 region has the DNA TGTGCCAGCAGCCAAGGGATAGGACAGGGTGAAGCTTTCTTT. It is translated as CASSQGIGQGEAFF.

CDR3 protein: CASSLRGNEQFF. For the CDR3, the DNA is TGTGCCAGCAGCCTGCGTGGCAATGAGCAGTTCTTC. This sequence joins TRBV27 and TRBJ2-1; D ambiguous. CDR3 length: 12 residues. Trimming pared 6 bases from V and 6 bases from J, leaving 9 bases between. Germline loops: CDR1 MNHEY, CDR2 SMNVEV (reference sequence).

The chain couples TRBV29-1 to TRBJ1-2; TRBD1 might be the D (6 bases). V lost 2 bases and J 6 bases, leaving 13 bases between the germline ends. CDR3 length equals 13 residues. Germline V gene sequence: CDR1 SQVTM, CDR2 ANQGSEA. CDR3 DNA sequence: TGCAGCGTTGAAAGGGGGGGCTCTCATGGCTACACCTTC. It yields the protein CSVERGGSHGYTF. The variable domain in full, with the rest retrieved from reference TRBV29-1 and TRBJ1-2, is SAVISQKPSRDICQRGTSLTIQCQVDSQVTMMFWYRQQPGQSLTLIATANQGSEATYESGFVIDKFPISRPNLTFSTLTVSNMSPEDSSIYLCSVERGGSHGYTFGSGTRLTVV.

This chain uses TRBV6-5 with TRBJ1-2; no clear D. In germline, CDR1 is MNHEY, CDR2 SVGAGI. V lost 10 bases, J lost 1 base, and 10 bases lay in between. This CDR3 is built from 12 residues. This CDR3 is CATSGVNYGYTF. As DNA, the CDR3 is TGTGCCACATCCGGGGTTAACTATGGCTACACCTTC.

The rearrangement links TRBV6-1 to TRBJ1-5; maybe TRBD1 (6 bases). This CDR3 is 15 amino acids long. Germline V gene sequence: CDR1 MNHNS, CDR2 SASEGT. Trimming removed 5 bases from V and 1 base from J, with 12 bases in between. This chain's CDR3 is CASSPRGGSNQPQHF. In DNA, the CDR3 is TGTGCCAGCAGTCCTAGGGGGGGAAGCAATCAGCCCCAGCATTTT.

The gene calls are TRBV3-1 (or the pseudogene TRBV3-2) and TRBJ1-5; no clear D. Germline CDR1 is LGHDT and CDR2 is YNNKEL (reference sequence). The V end lost 4 bases, the J end lost 7 bases, and 11 bases lay between the germline ends. The CDR3 sequence is 13 residues long. DNA of the CDR3: TGTGCCAGCAGCCCGGGAGATGGACAGCCCCAGCATTTT. As protein: CASSPGDGQPQHF.

This clone was seen a handful of times. The chain couples TRBV27 to TRBJ1-2; D is ambiguous. This CDR3 is built from 12 residues. The V gene lost 5 bases and the J gene lost 5 bases, with 9 bases spanning the gap. CDR1 is MNHEY, CDR2 SMNVEV, per germline (reference sequence). DNA of the CDR3: TGTGCCAGCAGTAACGGTCTTTATGGCTACACCTTC. It encodes CASSNGLYGYTF.

The CDR3 reads CASSRDLVGNSPLHF. In DNA, the CDR3 is TGTGCCAGCAGCCGGGACTTAGTTGGTAATTCACCCCTCCACTTT. This rearrangement joins TRBV2 to TRBJ1-6; TRBD1 is a possible D gene (5 bases). CDR3 length equals 15 residues. CDR1 is SNHLY, CDR2 FYNNEI, per germline. The V end lost 6 bases, the J end lost 6 bases, and 15 bases lay between the germline ends.

J is TRBJ2-5 and V is TRBV28; D is uncertain. CDR3 size: 16 residues. V dropped 5 bases and J dropped 5 bases, with 21 bases sitting between them. Germline V CDR1 and CDR2: MDHEN, SYDVKM. The CDR3 reads CASSVPRGQAGETQYF. Written as DNA, the CDR3 is TGTGCCAGCAGTGTCCCACGTGGGCAGGCTGGGGAGACCCAGTACTTC.

Worth noting for this clone: Other DNA sequences of this sample code for an identical CDR3. The CDR3 reads CASSLRSSGNTIYF. The CDR3 DNA reads TGTGCCAGTAGTCTTCGTAGCTCTGGAAACACCATATATTTT. The chain carries TRBV19 and TRBJ1-3, with D unresolved. Germline loops: CDR1 LNHDA, CDR2 SQIVND (reference sequence). The CDR3 is 14 amino acids. V lost 5 bases to trimming and J lost 0 bases, with 8 bases between them.

The gene calls are TRBV7-3 and TRBJ2-3; 9 positions agree with TRBD2. Germline V lookup: CDR1 SGHTA, CDR2 FQGTGA. This CDR3 is built from 16 residues. Unmatched junction bases numbered 12, after V lost 5 bases and J lost 6 bases. This chain's CDR3 is CASSQQAREGLDTQYF. The CDR3 DNA sequence: TGTGCCAGCAGCCAACAAGCGCGGGAGGGCCTGGATACGCAGTATTTT.

The gene calls are TRBV21-1 and TRBJ2-3; TRBD2 reflects the table's D call only, with no check against the DNA. TRBV21-1 is recorded as a pseudogene. The CDR3 sequence is 17 residues long. The CDR3 DNA reads as TGTGCCAGCAGCAAAGTGAGAGGAGAGCGAGGCACAGATACGCAGTATTTT. The encoded protein is CASSKVRGERGTDTQYF.

The genes are TRBV7-2 and TRBJ1-2; 7 positions match TRBD1. CDR1 and CDR2 (germline): SGHTA, FQGNSA. This CDR3 contains 14 residues. J gave up 4 bases and V 5 bases, and 7 bases lay outside the gene matches. CDR3 sequence: CASSPNRGGYGYTF. The CDR3 bases are TGTGCCAGCAGCCCGAACAGGGGCGGCTATGGCTACACCTTC. Drawing the rest from reference TRBV7-2 and TRBJ1-2, the complete variable domain is GAGVSQSPSNKVTEKGKDVELRCDPISGHTALYWYRQSLGQGLEFLIYFQGNSAPDKSGLPSDRFSAERTGGSVSTLTIQRTQQEDSAVYLCASSPNRGGYGYTFGSGTRLTVV.

The chain couples TRBV7-3 to TRBJ2-6; D is uncertain. Between the trimmed V and J ends, which lost 3 bases and 1 base, there was a span of 13 bases. CDR3 size: 17 residues. Germline V gene data show CDR1 as SGHTA and CDR2 as FQGTGA. The CDR3 protein is CASSFNPRASGANVLTF. The CDR3 DNA sequence: TGTGCCAGCAGCTTCAACCCTAGAGCTTCTGGGGCCAACGTCCTGACTTTC.

The V gene is TRBV18, the J gene TRBJ2-2; perhaps D is TRBD1 or TRBD2 (5 bases each). V lost 2 bases, J lost 3 bases, and 10 bases lay in between. Germline-derived CDR1 and CDR2 are KGHSH and LQKENI. The CDR3 length is 15 residues. The CDR3 spells CASSPGDLYTGELFF. The CDR3 bases are TGTGCCAGCTCACCAGGGGACCTATACACCGGGGAGCTGTTTTTT.

J is TRBJ1-3 and V is TRBV19; D gene uncertain. This CDR3 is built from 12 residues. The germline CDR1 and CDR2 sequences are LNHDA and SQIVND (reference sequence). Trimming shortened V by 4 bases and J by 0 bases, and 1 base separated the two germline ends. DNA of the CDR3: TGTGCCAGTAGTACCTCTGGAAACACCATATATTTT. Amino acids: CASSTSGNTIYF.

This clone is a singleton in its sample. This CDR3 is CASRPIGGTASYNSPLHF. The CDR3 DNA sequence: TGTGCCAGCCGCCCCATAGGCGGGACAGCGTCCTATAATTCACCCCTCCACTTT. The rearrangement joins TRBV7-2 to TRBJ1-6, with 7 positions matching TRBD1. The germline V gene has CDR1 SGHTA and CDR2 FQGNSA. V was pared by 8 bases and J by 1 base, with 14 bases of the junction left unmatched. CDR3 length equals 18 residues.

The chain has TRBV10-3 and TRBJ2-2, with TRBD2 identical over 14 bases. CDR1 and CDR2 (germline): ENHRY, SYGVKD. Unmatched junction bases numbered 18, after V lost 0 bases and J lost 6 bases. This CDR3 is 22 amino acids long. CDR3 region: CAISESTWRLAGGPLLAGELFF. The CDR3 nucleotides read TGTGCCATCAGTGAGTCGACGTGGAGACTAGCGGGAGGGCCTTTGTTGGCCGGGGAGCTGTTTTTT.

The DNA of the CDR3 is TGCGCCAGCAGCTTGGGGCGGGGCGACACTGAAGCTTTCTTT. This sequence encodes CASSLGRGDTEAFF. The chain couples TRBV5-1 to TRBJ1-1; tentatively, D is TRBD1 (5 bases). V was cut by 0 bases and J by 3 bases, with 9 bases left in between. Germline V gene data show CDR1 as SGHRS and CDR2 as YFSETQ. The CDR3 runs 14 residues.

This clone was found once. This chain links TRBV5-1 with TRBJ1-4; D is uncertain. The CDR3 sequence is 14 residues long. Germline V lookup: CDR1 SGHRS, CDR2 YFSETQ. The germline V and J ends were trimmed by 7 bases and 2 bases, with 12 bases remaining between them. Here the CDR3 reads CASRTGGTNEKLFF. The CDR3 nucleotides read TGCGCCAGCCGTACCGGAGGGACTAATGAAAAACTGTTTTTT.

Only one count was recorded for this clone. The chain is built from TRBV6-1 and TRBJ1-5, with D unclear. This CDR3 contains 17 residues. The V gene's germline CDR1 is MNHNS and CDR2 SASEGT. The V end was cut by 1 base, the J end by 1 base, with 14 bases between. The CDR3 here is CASSEDMVSISNQPQHF. DNA for the CDR3: TGTGCCAGCAGTGAAGACATGGTCAGTATAAGCAATCAGCCCCAGCATTTT.

In its sample, this clone was seen once. The chain employs TRBV18 and TRBJ1-5; D is undetermined. Germline V gene sequence: CDR1 KGHSH, CDR2 LQKENI. Trimming left V 3 bases short and J 8 bases short, with 11 bases between. The CDR3 contains 13 residues. Here the CDR3 reads CASSPATEEPQHF. The CDR3 DNA follows: TGTGCCAGCTCACCGGCAACGGAGGAGCCCCAGCATTTT.

This rearrangement joins TRBV5-1 to TRBJ1-4; 11 nucleotides align to TRBD1. Germline CDR1 and CDR2: SGHRS and YFSETQ. The J segment lost 8 bases and the V segment lost 5 bases, leaving 8 bases of the junction unmatched. The CDR3 covers 15 residues. CDR3 in amino acids: CASRRDRGMKEKLFF. DNA for the CDR3: TGCGCCAGCAGGAGGGACAGGGGGATGAAAGAAAAACTGTTTTTT.

This chain connects TRBV19 to TRBJ1-1; maybe TRBD1 (5 bases). CDR1 is LNHDA and CDR2 is SQIVND in the germline V gene (reference sequence). The CDR3 covers 13 residues. The V and J ends lost 3 bases and 1 base respectively, with 6 bases between them. Here the CDR3 reads CASSMGENTEAFF. DNA of the CDR3: TGTGCCAGTAGTATGGGGGAGAACACTGAAGCTTTCTTT.

The V gene is TRBV11-2, the J gene TRBJ1-2, with TRBD1 as a possible D gene (6 bases). The germline V gene encodes CDR1 SGHAT and CDR2 FQNNGV. Trimming stripped 1 base from V and 14 bases from J, with 14 bases between. CDR3 length: 12 residues. The CDR3 region has the DNA TGTGCCAGCAGCTTAGGGACGGGAGGGACAACCTTC. This codes for CASSLGTGGTTF.

The chain employs TRBV5-1 and TRBJ2-3, with D possibly matching TRBD2 (6 bases). The CDR3 sequence is 15 residues long. Germline loops: CDR1 SGHRS, CDR2 YFSETQ. V was shortened by 1 base and J by 0 bases, with 9 bases between the two germline ends. CDR3 region: CASSLWSGSTDTQYF. Here the CDR3 DNA reads TGCGCCAGCAGCTTGTGGAGCGGGAGCACAGATACGCAGTATTTT.

The chain employs TRBV5-6 and TRBJ1-5; TRBD1 agrees at 10 bases. Trimming took 0 bases from V and 6 from J; bases not matched to a gene: 6. The CDR3 length is 16 residues. Germline assignment: CDR1 SGHDT and CDR2 YYEEEE. Here the CDR3 reads CASSLGTGGWGQPQHF. The CDR3 nucleotides are TGTGCCAGCAGCTTGGGGACAGGGGGATGGGGTCAGCCCCAGCATTTT.

The CDR3 protein is CASSPDGDQPQHF. CDR3 in DNA: TGTGCCAGCTCACCAGACGGGGATCAGCCCCAGCATTTT. The V call is TRBV18, the J call TRBJ1-5, with D unclear. The germline V gene encodes CDR1 KGHSH and CDR2 LQKENI. The germline V and J ends were trimmed by 2 bases and 5 bases, with 7 bases remaining between them. The CDR3 is 13 amino acids. The variable domain in full, with the rest retrieved from reference TRBV18 and TRBJ1-5, is NAGVMQNPRHLVRRRGQEARLRCSPMKGHSHVYWYRQLPEEGLKFMVYLQKENIIDESGMPKERFSAEFPKEGPSILRIQQVVRGDSAAYFCASSPDGDQPQHFGDGTRLSIL.

This clone was observed a single time. The chain links TRBV12-5 to TRBJ2-7, with 7 bases identical to TRBD1. J gave up 5 bases and V 6 bases, and 10 bases lay outside the gene matches. CDR3 size: 14 residues. Germline CDR1 reads LGHNT; CDR2 reads FRNRAP. The CDR3 sequence: CASGGPGQSNEQYF. For the CDR3, the DNA is TGTGCTAGTGGCGGACCGGGACAGTCCAACGAGCAGTACTTC.